This T cell receptor (beta chain) is drawn from a study of blood T cell repertoires in COVID-19. Overall study context: Sources were T cells, B-cell-depleted T cells, or PBMCs; the material itself was cDNA or gDNA.

This CDR3 comprises 13 residues. CDR1 SGHNT and CDR2 YYREEE come from the germline V gene (reference sequence). Trimming removed 2 bases from V and 2 bases from J, with 7 bases in between. Libraries were prepared by immunoSEQ multiplex PCR; TCRdb keeps only in-frame clonotypes and omits some of them. This table holds some 300,000 clones, around nine tenths found once. The specimen sequenced was PBMCs or T cells enriched from blood (not recorded which). The clonotype was recovered from a woman aged 55-70 years in a cohort exposed to, infected with or recovered from COVID-19 (not recorded which). The V gene is TRBV5-4, the J gene TRBJ2-5; D is perhaps TRBD2 (5 bases). This chain's CDR3 is CASSFQRQETQYF. As DNA, the CDR3 is TGTGCCAGCAGCTTCCAGCGGCAAGAGACCCAGTACTTC.